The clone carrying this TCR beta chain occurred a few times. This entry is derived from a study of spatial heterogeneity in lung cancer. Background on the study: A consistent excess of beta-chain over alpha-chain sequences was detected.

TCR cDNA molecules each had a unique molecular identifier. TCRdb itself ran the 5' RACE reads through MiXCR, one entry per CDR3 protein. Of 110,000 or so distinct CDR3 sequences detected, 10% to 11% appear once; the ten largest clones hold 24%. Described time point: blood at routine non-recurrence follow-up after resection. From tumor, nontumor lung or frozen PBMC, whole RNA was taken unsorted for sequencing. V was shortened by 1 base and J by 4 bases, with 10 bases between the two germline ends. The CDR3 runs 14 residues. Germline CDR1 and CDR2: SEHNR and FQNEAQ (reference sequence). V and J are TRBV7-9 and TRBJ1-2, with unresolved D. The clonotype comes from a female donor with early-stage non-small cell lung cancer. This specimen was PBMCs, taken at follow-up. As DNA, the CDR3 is TGTGCCAGCAGCTTAGTTAGCTTTCCCTATGGCTACACCTTC. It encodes CASSLVSFPYGYTF.